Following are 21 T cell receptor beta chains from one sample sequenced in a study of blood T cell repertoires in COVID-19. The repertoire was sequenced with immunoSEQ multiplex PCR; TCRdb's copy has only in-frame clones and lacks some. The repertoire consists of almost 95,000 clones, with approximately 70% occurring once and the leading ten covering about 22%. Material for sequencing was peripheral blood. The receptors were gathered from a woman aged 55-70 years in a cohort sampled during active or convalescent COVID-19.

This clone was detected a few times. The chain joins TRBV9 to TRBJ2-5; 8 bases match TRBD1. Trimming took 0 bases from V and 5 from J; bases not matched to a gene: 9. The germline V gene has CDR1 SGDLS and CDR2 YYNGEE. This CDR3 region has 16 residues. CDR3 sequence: CASSVGDRLSRETQYF. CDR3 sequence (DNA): TGTGCCAGCAGCGTAGGGGACAGGCTATCGAGGGAGACCCAGTACTTC.

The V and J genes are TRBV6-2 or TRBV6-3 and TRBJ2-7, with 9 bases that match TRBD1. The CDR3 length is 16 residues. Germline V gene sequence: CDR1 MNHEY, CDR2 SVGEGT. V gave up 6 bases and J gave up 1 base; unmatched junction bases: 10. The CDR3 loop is CASSPEGQGPSYEQYF. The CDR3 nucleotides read TGTGCCAGCAGCCCTGAGGGACAGGGTCCATCCTACGAGCAGTACTTC.

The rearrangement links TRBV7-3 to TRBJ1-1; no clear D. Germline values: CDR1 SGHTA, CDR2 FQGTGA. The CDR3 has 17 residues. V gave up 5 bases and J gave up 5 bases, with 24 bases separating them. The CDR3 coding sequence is TGTGCCAGCAGCCTTCGGCCGGGAGGGCCAAGAGGGACTGAAGCTTTCTTT. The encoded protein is CASSLRPGGPRGTEAFF.

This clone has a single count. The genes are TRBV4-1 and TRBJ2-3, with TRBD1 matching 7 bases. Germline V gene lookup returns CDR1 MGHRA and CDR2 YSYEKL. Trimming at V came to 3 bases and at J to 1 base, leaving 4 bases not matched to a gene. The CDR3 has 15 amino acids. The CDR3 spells CASSHFGQGTDTQYF. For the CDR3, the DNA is TGCGCCAGCAGCCACTTCGGACAGGGCACAGATACGCAGTATTTT.

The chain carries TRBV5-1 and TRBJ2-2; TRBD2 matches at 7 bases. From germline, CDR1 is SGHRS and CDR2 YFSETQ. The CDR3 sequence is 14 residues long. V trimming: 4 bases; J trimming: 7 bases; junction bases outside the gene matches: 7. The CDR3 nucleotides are TGCGCCAGCAGCCTAGGACTAGTGGGCGGGGAGCTGTTTTTT. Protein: CASSLGLVGGELFF.

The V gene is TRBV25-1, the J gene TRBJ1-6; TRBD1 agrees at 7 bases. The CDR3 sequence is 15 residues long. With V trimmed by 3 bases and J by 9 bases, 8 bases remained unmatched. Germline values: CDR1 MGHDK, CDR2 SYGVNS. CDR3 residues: CASSDLTGMLSPLHF. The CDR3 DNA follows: TGTGCCAGCAGTGACCTGACAGGGATGCTTTCACCCCTCCACTTT.

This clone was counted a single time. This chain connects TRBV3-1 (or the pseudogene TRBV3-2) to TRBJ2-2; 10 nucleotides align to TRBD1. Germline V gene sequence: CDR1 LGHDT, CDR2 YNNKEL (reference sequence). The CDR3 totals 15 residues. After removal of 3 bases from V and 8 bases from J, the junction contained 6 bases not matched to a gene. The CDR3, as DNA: TGTGCCAGCAGCCAGTTCGGGACAGGGGTAGGGGAGCTGTTTTTT. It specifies CASSQFGTGVGELFF.

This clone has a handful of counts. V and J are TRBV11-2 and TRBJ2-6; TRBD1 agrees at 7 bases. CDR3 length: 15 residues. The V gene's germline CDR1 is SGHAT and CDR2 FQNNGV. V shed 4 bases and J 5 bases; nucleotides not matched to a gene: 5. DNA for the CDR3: TGTGCCAGCAGCTCCAGACAGGGATGGGCCAACGTCCTGACTTTC. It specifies CASSSRQGWANVLTF.

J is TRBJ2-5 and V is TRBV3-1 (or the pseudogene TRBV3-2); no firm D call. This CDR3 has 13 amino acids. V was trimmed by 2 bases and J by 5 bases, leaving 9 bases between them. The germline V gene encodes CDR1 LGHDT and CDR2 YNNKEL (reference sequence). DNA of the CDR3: TGTGCCAGCAGCCAAAGACATGGTGAGACCCAGTACTTC. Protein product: CASSQRHGETQYF.

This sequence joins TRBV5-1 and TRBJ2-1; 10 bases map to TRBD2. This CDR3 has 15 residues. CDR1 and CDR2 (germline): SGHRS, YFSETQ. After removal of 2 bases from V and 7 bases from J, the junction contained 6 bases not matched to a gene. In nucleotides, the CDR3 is TGCGCCAGCAGCTTAACCCTAGCGGGGGCGAATGAGCAGTTCTTC. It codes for CASSLTLAGANEQFF.

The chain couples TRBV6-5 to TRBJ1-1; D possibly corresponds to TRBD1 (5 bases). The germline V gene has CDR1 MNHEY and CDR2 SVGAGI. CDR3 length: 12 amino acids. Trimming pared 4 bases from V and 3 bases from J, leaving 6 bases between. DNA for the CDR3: TGTGCCAGCAGTTGGGGGGACACTGAAGCTTTCTTT. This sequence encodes CASSWGDTEAFF.

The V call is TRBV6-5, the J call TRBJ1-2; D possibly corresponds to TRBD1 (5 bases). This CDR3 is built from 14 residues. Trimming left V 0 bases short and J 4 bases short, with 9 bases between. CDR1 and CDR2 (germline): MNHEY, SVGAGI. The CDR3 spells CASSYSITGYGYTF. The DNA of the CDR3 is TGTGCCAGCAGTTACTCGATTACAGGCTATGGCTACACCTTC.

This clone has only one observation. CDR3 sequence (DNA): TGTGCCAGCAGCCGAACTAGCGGGGGGACCAAAAGCACAGATACGCAGTATTTT. Protein sequence: CASSRTSGGTKSTDTQYF. This chain connects TRBV11-3 to TRBJ2-3; 12 nucleotides align to TRBD2. V dropped 5 bases and J dropped 0; count of bases not matched to a gene: 9. The CDR3 is 18 residues long. Germline CDR1 SGHNT, CDR2 YENEEA.

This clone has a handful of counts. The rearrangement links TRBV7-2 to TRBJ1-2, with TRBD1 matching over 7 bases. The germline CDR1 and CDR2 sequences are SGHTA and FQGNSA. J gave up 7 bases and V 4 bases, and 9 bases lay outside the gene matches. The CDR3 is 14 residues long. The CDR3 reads CASSSIQGFGGYTF. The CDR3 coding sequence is TGTGCCAGCAGCTCAATACAGGGGTTTGGTGGCTACACCTTC.

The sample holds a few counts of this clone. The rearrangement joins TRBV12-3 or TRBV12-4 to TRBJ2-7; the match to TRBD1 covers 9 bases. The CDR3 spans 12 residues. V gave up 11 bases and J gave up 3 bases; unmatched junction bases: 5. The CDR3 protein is CASMDRGYEQYF. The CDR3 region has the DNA TGTGCCTCCATGGACAGGGGCTACGAGCAGTACTTC.

CDR3 coding DNA: TGTGCCAGCAGCCAAAGGGGGCGGGTGAGCACTGAAGCTTTCTTT. It specifies CASSQRGRVSTEAFF. The chain uses TRBV4-2 and TRBJ1-1; TRBD1 matches 7 bases. Unmatched junction bases numbered 7, after V lost 2 bases and J lost 4 bases. The CDR3 has 15 residues. The germline CDR1 and CDR2 sequences are LGHNA and YNFKEQ.

The CDR3 coding sequence is TGTGCCAGCTCTCCGGGGAGGTCTGGACAGCCCCAGCATTTT. As protein: CASSPGRSGQPQHF. The chain couples TRBV18 to TRBJ1-5; D gene uncertain. V lost 6 bases, J lost 7 bases, and 16 bases lay in between. In germline, CDR1 is KGHSH, CDR2 LQKENI. The CDR3 totals 14 residues.

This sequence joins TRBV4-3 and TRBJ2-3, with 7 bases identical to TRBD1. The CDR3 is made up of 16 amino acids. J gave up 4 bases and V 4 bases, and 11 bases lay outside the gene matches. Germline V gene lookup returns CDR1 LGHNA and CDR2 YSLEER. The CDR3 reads CASSRDRAQRPDTQYF. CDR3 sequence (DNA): TGCGCCAGCAGCCGTGACAGGGCCCAGCGCCCAGATACGCAGTATTTT.

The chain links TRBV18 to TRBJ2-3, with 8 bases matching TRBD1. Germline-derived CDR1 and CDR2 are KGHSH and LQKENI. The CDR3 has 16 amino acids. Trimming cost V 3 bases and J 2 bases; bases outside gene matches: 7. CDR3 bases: TGTGCCAGCTCACCGCGGACAGGGCTCTCCACAGATACGCAGTATTTT. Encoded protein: CASSPRTGLSTDTQYF.

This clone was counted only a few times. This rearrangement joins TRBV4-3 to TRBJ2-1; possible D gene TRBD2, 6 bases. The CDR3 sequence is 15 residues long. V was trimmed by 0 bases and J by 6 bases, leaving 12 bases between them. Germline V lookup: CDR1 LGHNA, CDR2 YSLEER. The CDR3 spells CASSQETLAPNEQFF. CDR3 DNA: TGCGCCAGCAGCCAAGAGACACTAGCACCCAATGAGCAGTTCTTC.

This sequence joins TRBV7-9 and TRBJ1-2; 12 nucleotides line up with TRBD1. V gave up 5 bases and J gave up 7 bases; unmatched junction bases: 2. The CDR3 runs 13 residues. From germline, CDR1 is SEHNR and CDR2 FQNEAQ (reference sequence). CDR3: CASSRGQGAGYTF. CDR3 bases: TGTGCCAGCAGCCGGGGACAGGGGGCTGGCTACACCTTC.